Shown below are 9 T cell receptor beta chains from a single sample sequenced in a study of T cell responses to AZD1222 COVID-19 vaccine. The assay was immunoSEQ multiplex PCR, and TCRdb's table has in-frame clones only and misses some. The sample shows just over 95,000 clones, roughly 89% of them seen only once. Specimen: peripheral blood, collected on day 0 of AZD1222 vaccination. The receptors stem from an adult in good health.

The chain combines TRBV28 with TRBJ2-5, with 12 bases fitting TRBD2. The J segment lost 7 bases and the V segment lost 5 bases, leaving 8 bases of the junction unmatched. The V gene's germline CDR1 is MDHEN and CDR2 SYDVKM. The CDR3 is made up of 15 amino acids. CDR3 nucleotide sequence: TGTGCCAGCAGTGCACTAGCGGGGGGAGTCGCGACCCAGTACTTC. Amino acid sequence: CASSALAGGVATQYF.

The CDR3 DNA sequence: TGCGCCAGCAGTGAATCGTACAGCTCCTACAATGAGCAGTTCTTC. Protein sequence: CASSESYSSYNEQFF. The chain combines TRBV10-1 with TRBJ2-1; D is unclear. Trimming took off 3 bases at V and 0 bases at J, with 9 bases between the two ends. Germline loops: CDR1 WNHNN, CDR2 SYGVQD (reference sequence). The CDR3 loop spans 15 amino acids.

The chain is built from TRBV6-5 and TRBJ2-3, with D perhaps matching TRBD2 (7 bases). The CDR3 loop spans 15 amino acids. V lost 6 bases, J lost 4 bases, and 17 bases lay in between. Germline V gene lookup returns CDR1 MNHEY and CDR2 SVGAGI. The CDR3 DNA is TGTGCCAGCAGGACTGGGGGGGGGCCGGCAGATACGCAGTATTTT. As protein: CASRTGGGPADTQYF.

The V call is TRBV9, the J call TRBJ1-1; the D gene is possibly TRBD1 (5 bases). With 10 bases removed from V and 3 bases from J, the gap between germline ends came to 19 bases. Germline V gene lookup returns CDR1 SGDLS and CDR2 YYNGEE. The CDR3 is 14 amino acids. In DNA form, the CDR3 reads TGTGCCGGTTTAAGCGGGGGTCTCGACACTGAAGCTTTCTTT. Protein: CAGLSGGLDTEAFF.

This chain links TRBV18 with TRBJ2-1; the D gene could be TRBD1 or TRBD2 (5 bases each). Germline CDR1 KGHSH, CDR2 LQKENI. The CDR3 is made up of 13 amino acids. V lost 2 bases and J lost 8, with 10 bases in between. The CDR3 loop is CASSPIRDDEQFF. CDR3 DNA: TGTGCCAGCTCACCAATCCGGGACGATGAGCAGTTCTTC.

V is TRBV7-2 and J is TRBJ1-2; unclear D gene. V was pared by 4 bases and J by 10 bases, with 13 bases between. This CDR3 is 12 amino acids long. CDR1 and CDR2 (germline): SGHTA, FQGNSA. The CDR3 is CASSSRAPPYTF. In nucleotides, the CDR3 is TGTGCCAGCAGCTCCCGGGCCCCACCCTACACCTTC.

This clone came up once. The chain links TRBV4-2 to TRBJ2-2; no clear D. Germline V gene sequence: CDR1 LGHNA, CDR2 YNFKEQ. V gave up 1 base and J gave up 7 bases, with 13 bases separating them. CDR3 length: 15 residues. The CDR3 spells CASSQVDLHSGELFF. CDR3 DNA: TGTGCCAGCAGCCAAGTCGACCTTCATAGCGGGGAGCTGTTTTTT.

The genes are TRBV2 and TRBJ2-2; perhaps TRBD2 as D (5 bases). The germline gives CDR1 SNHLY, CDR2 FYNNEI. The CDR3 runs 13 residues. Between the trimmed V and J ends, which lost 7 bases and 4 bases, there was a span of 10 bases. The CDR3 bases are TGTGCCAGCATAGGACTGGTCACCGGGGAGCTGTTTTTT. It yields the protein CASIGLVTGELFF.

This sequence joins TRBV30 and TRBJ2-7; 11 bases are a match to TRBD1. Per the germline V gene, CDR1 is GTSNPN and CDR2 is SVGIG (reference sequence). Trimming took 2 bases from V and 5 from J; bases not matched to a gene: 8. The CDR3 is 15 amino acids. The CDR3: CAWSKGGQGAHEQYF. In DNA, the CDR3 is TGTGCCTGGAGTAAGGGCGGACAGGGGGCCCACGAGCAGTACTTC.